The rows below give T cell receptor beta chains drawn from one sample of a study of T cell responses to AZD1222 COVID-19 vaccine. Only in-frame clones appear in the TCRdb table, and some are missing; sequencing was by immunoSEQ multiplex PCR. The sample has roughly 190,000 clones, 80% to 95% seen once. The specimen was peripheral blood, collected on day 0 of AZD1222 vaccination. These receptors were taken from an adult in good health. The CDR3 runs from the conserved cysteine through the conserved F or W. A D gene is named only where the DNA matches it firmly.

CDR3 protein,CDR3 DNA,V gene,D gene,J gene
CASSPPGQSEAFF,TGCGCCAGCAGCCCGCCGGGACAGTCTGAAGCTTTCTTT,TRBV5-1,TRBD1,TRBJ1-1
CASTLGVFTEAFF,TGTGCCAGTACCTTAGGGGTCTTCACTGAAGCTTTCTTT,TRBV19,.,TRBJ1-1
CASTRRGGFTDEQYF,TGTGCCAGCACCAGAAGGGGGGGATTTACGGACGAGCAGTACTTC,TRBV11-2,.,TRBJ2-7
CASSQGLAGDHNEQFF,TGTGCCAGCAGCCAAGGACTAGCGGGAGATCACAATGAGCAGTTCTTC,TRBV3-1/TRBV3-2,TRBD2,TRBJ2-1
CASSQEQGPHSPLHF,TGTGCCAGCAGCCAGGAACAGGGCCCCCACTCACCCCTCCACTTT,TRBV4-2,.,TRBJ1-6
CASSASFGEETQYF,TGTGCCAGCAGTGCATCTTTCGGGGAAGAGACCCAGTACTTC,TRBV25-1,.,TRBJ2-5
CASSLVGGLGNIQYF,TGTGCCAGCAGCTTAGTGGGGGGTTTGGGAAACATTCAGTACTTC,TRBV7-8,.,TRBJ2-4
CASSPGPGGETQYF,TGCGCCAGCAGCCCCGGACCCGGCGGGGAGACCCAGTACTTC,TRBV5-1,.,TRBJ2-5
CASSELLDNYGYTF,TGTGCCAGCAGTGAACTCTTGGACAACTATGGCTACACCTTC,TRBV2,.,TRBJ1-2
CASSPGTTNTEAFF,TGTGCCAGCAGCCCAGGGACAACGAACACTGAAGCTTTCTTT,TRBV14,.,TRBJ1-1
CASSYSGTGDQPQHF,TGTGCCAGCAGTTACTCGGGGACAGGAGATCAGCCCCAGCATTTT,TRBV6-5,TRBD1,TRBJ1-5